The 14 T cell receptor beta chains listed next were all sequenced from one sample in a study of STAT5B mutations in CD4+ large granular lymphocyte leukemia. Clones were read by immunoSEQ multiplex PCR, and TCRdb kept only the in-frame ones, dropping some. The sample includes around 27,000 clones, 70% to 75% seen only once; the top ten take approximately 3.1%. The sequenced sample consisted of CD4+ T cells from blood buffy coats. The receptor set was obtained from a human donor in good health.

The V gene is TRBV28, the J gene TRBJ1-5; 7 bases fit TRBD1. CDR3 length: 15 residues. Germline loops: CDR1 MDHEN, CDR2 SYDVKM. The V gene end was trimmed by 5 bases and the J gene end by 6 bases; junction bases not matched to a gene: 10. CDR3 in amino acids: CASSVSGGRIQPQHF. Written as DNA, the CDR3 is TGTGCCAGCAGTGTATCAGGGGGTAGAATTCAGCCCCAGCATTTT.

The chain recombines TRBV2 with TRBJ1-5; D is possibly TRBD1 (6 bases). Germline CDR1 and CDR2: SNHLY and FYNNEI. The CDR3 totals 14 residues. Trimming removed 4 bases from V and 2 bases from J, with 9 bases in between. CDR3 sequence (DNA): TGTGCCAGCAGTGGTCCAGGGGGCAATCAGCCCCAGCATTTT. Its protein product is CASSGPGGNQPQHF.

This chain connects TRBV5-8 to TRBJ1-6; D gene unclear. The germline V gene encodes CDR1 SGHTS and CDR2 YDEGEE. V lost 0 bases to trimming and J lost 6 bases, with 10 bases between them. This CDR3 spans 15 amino acids. Here the CDR3 reads CASSLEGTSNSPLHF. CDR3 nucleotide sequence: TGTGCCAGCAGCTTGGAGGGAACCAGTAATTCACCCCTCCACTTT.

The chain uses TRBV5-4 and TRBJ1-2, with 7 bases fitting TRBD1. Looked up from germline, CDR1 is SGHNT and CDR2 is YYREEE (reference sequence). J was trimmed by 2 bases and V by 4 bases; bases with no gene match: 2. The CDR3 length is 13 residues. The CDR3 DNA reads TGTGCCAGCAGCACGACAGGGAACTATGGCTACACCTTC. Protein sequence: CASSTTGNYGYTF.

The chain recombines TRBV5-4 with TRBJ1-1; 7 bases align to TRBD1. V lost 4 bases and J lost 0; bases outside the gene matches: 6. Germline CDR1 SGHNT, CDR2 YYREEE (reference sequence). The CDR3 has 15 amino acids. The CDR3 spells CASSPETGLNTEAFF. The CDR3 DNA follows: TGTGCCAGCAGCCCAGAGACAGGGCTGAACACTGAAGCTTTCTTT.

This chain joins TRBV11-1 and TRBJ2-1, with 8 bases matching TRBD1. After removal of 3 bases from V and 13 bases from J, the junction contained 2 bases not matched to a gene. The CDR3 has 11 residues. Germline lookup yields CDR1 SGHAT and CDR2 FQDESV (reference sequence). The CDR3 reads CASSFGQGQFF. CDR3 nucleotides: TGTGCCAGCAGCTTCGGACAGGGTCAGTTCTTC.

This clone was observed a handful of times. The chain has TRBV19 and TRBJ2-3; D uncertain. The V and J ends lost 6 bases and 4 bases respectively, with 8 bases between them. CDR3 length equals 12 residues. Germline values: CDR1 LNHDA, CDR2 SQIVND (reference sequence). This chain's CDR3 is CASRDDADTQYF. CDR3 DNA sequence: TGTGCCAGTAGGGACGACGCAGATACGCAGTATTTT.

This clone was seen a handful of times. V gene TRBV10-2 combines with J gene TRBJ2-7; D gene ambiguous. Trimming removed 8 bases from V and 5 bases from J, with 4 bases in between. The CDR3 extends over 9 amino acids. Germline lookup yields CDR1 WSHSY and CDR2 SAAADI. CDR3 in amino acids: CASLNEQYF. CDR3 nucleotide sequence: TGCGCCAGCTTGAACGAGCAGTACTTC.

The chain is built from TRBV7-2 and TRBJ2-1; TRBD1 is a possible D gene (6 bases). The V and J ends lost 1 base and 10 bases respectively, with 11 bases between them. Germline values: CDR1 SGHTA, CDR2 FQGNSA. The CDR3 is 13 residues long. The CDR3 nucleotides are TGTGCCAGCAGCTTAGACAGGGTAAGGGAGCAGTTCTTC. Translated: CASSLDRVREQFF.

In its sample, this clone was seen a few times. CDR3 in amino acids: CASGQGQGPYEQYF. The CDR3, as DNA: TGTGCCAGCGGTCAGGGACAGGGGCCCTACGAGCAGTACTTC. This chain joins TRBV6-6 and TRBJ2-7, with 10 bases that match TRBD1. Losses at the gene ends were 8 bases for V and 2 bases for J; bases not matched to a gene: 6. The CDR3 has 14 residues. From germline, CDR1 is MNHNY and CDR2 SVGAGI (reference sequence).

The chain employs TRBV5-1 and TRBJ2-5; D uncertain. The CDR3 runs 17 residues. The germline gives CDR1 SGHRS, CDR2 YFSETQ. V was cut by 0 bases and J by 0 bases, with 15 bases left in between. The CDR3 here is CASSLGGVGGNQETQYF. In DNA, the CDR3 is TGCGCCAGCAGCTTGGGTGGTGTGGGCGGAAACCAAGAGACCCAGTACTTC. Using reference TRBV5-1 and TRBJ2-5 for the parts outside the CDR3, the full variable domain is KAGVTQTPRYLIKTRGQQVTLSCSPISGHRSVSWYQQTPGQGLQFLFEYFSETQRNKGNFPGRFSGRQFSNSRSEMNVSTLELGDSALYLCASSLGGVGGNQETQYFGPGTRLLVL.

V and J are TRBV7-2 and TRBJ1-2, with D uncertain. The ends were cut back, 5 bases at V and 5 bases at J, with 12 bases in the middle. CDR1 is SGHTA and CDR2 is FQGNSA in the germline V gene. This CDR3 spans 13 amino acids. The CDR3 here is CASSPPWSYGYTF. DNA of the CDR3: TGTGCCAGCAGCCCCCCCTGGTCTTATGGCTACACCTTC.

This clone was seen only a few times. The chain employs TRBV30 and TRBJ2-6; D is possibly TRBD2 (6 bases). CDR1 is GTSNPN and CDR2 is SVGIG in the germline V gene (reference sequence). This CDR3 is 15 amino acids long. V was cut by 2 bases and J by 4 bases, with 12 bases left in between. The CDR3, as DNA: TGTGCCTGGAGTCTGGGGACTTCAGGGGCCAACGTCCTGACTTTC. Translation gives CAWSLGTSGANVLTF.

The V gene is TRBV25-1, the J gene TRBJ2-7, with D tentatively TRBD1 (6 bases). With 7 bases removed from V and 2 bases from J, the gap between germline ends came to 12 bases. The CDR3 spans 13 residues. Germline-derived CDR1 and CDR2 are MGHDK and SYGVNS. The CDR3 reads CASMPDRPYEQYF. The CDR3 DNA follows: TGTGCCAGCATGCCGGACAGACCCTACGAGCAGTACTTC.